These 3 T cell receptor beta chains were sequenced from one sample in a study of blood T cells in healthy people across ages. Primers used in a second PCR of roughly 7 to 11 cycles were a sample-barcoded 5' primer and a J-beta primer mix. TCRdb processed the 5' RACE reads anew with MiXCR; each CDR3 protein has one entry. The sample consists of fewer than 750,000 distinct CDR3 sequences, around 50% of them appearing once. Sample: blood. The receptors derive from a man older than 75 in good health.

This clonotype appeared a few times. This chain links TRBV28 with TRBJ2-7, with no clear D. Trimming stripped 6 bases from V and 4 bases from J, with 16 bases between. The CDR3 is made up of 14 amino acids. Germline loops: CDR1 MDHEN, CDR2 SYDVKM. Here the CDR3 DNA reads TGTGCCAGCAGCGGGCTGACGGAGAATTACGAGCAGTACTTC. Translating it yields CASSGLTENYEQYF.

This CDR3 reads CASSLHGMNTEAFF. CDR3 coding DNA: TGTGCCAGCAGCTTACACGGTATGAACACTGAAGCTTTCTTT. The chain uses TRBV7-9 and TRBJ1-1; D is ambiguous. Trimming took off 2 bases at V and 0 bases at J, with 7 bases between the two ends. The CDR3 length is 14 residues. The germline gives CDR1 SEHNR, CDR2 FQNEAQ (reference sequence).

The sample holds a few counts of this clonotype. V and J are TRBV20-1 and TRBJ2-4; the D is unclear. The J call is uncertain, as TRBJ2-7 better fits the DNA end. Germline CDR1 DFQATT, CDR2 SNEGSKA (reference sequence). This CDR3 has 12 residues. The CDR3 is CSARDRSYEQYF. The CDR3 DNA reads as TGCAGTGCTAGAGATAGAAGCTACGAGCAGTACTTC.